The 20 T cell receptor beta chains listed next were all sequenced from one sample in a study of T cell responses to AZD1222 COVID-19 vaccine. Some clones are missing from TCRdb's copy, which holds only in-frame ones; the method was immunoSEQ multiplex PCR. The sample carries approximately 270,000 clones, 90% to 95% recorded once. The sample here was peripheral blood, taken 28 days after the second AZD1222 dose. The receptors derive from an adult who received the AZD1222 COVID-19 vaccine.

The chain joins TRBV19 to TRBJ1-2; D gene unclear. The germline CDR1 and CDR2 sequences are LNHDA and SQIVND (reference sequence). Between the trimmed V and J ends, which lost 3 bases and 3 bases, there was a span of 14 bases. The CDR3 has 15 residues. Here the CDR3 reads CASSMEGFVDYGYTF. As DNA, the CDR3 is TGTGCCAGTAGTATGGAGGGATTCGTTGACTATGGCTACACCTTC.

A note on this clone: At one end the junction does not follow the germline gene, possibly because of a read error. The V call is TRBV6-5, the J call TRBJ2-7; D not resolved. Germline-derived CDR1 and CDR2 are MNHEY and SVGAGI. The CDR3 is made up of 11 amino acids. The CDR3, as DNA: TGTGCCAGCAGTTACTCCCACGAGCAGTACTTC. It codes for CASSYSHEQYF.

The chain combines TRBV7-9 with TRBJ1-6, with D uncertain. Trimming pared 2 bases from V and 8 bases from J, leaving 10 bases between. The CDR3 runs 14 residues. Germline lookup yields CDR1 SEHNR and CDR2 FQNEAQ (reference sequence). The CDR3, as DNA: TGTGCCAGCAGCTTAACTTCCGGGGATTCACCCCTCCACTTT. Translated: CASSLTSGDSPLHF. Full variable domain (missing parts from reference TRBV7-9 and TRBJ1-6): DTGVSQNPRHKITKRGQNVTFRCDPISEHNRLYWYRQTLGQGPEFLTYFQNEAQLEKSRLLSDRFSAERPKGSFSTLEIQRTEQGDSAMYLCASSLTSGDSPLHFGNGTRLTVT.

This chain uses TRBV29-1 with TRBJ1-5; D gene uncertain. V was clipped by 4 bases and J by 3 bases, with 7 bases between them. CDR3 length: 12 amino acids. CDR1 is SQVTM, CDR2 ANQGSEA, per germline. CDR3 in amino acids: CSVGFVNQPQHF. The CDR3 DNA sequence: TGCAGCGTTGGATTTGTCAATCAGCCCCAGCATTTT.

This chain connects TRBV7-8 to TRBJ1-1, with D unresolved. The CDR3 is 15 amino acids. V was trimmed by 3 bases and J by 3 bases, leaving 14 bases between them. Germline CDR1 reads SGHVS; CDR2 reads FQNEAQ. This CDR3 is CASSFGFRRDTEAFF. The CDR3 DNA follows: TGTGCCAGCAGCTTTGGGTTCAGAAGGGACACTGAAGCTTTCTTT.

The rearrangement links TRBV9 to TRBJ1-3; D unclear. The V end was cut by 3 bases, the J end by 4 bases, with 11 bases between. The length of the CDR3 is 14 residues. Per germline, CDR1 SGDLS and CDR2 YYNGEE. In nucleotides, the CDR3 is TGTGCCAGCAGCGGGCTCGGGGTCGGAAACACCATATATTTT. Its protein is CASSGLGVGNTIYF.

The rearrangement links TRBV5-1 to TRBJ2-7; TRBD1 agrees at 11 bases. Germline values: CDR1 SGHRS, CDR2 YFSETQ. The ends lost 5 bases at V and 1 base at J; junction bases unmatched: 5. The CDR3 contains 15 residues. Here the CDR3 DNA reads TGCGCCAGCAGACCCGGGACAGGGGGTTCCTACGAGCAGTACTTC. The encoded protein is CASRPGTGGSYEQYF.

This CDR3 reads CASSLVAGKDTQYF. CDR3 DNA: TGTGCCAGCAGCTTGGTAGCGGGTAAAGATACGCAGTATTTT. The gene calls are TRBV5-6 and TRBJ2-3; 7 positions match TRBD2. The germline CDR1 and CDR2 sequences are SGHDT and YYEEEE. The CDR3 spans 14 residues. V shed 0 bases and J 5 bases; nucleotides not matched to a gene: 3. The entire variable domain, with the rest obtained from reference TRBV5-6 and TRBJ2-3, is as follows: DAGVTQSPTHLIKTRGQQVTLRCSPKSGHDTVSWYQQALGQGPQFIFQYYEEEERQRGNFPDRFSGHQFPNYSSELNVNALLLGDSALYLCASSLVAGKDTQYFGPGTRLTVL.

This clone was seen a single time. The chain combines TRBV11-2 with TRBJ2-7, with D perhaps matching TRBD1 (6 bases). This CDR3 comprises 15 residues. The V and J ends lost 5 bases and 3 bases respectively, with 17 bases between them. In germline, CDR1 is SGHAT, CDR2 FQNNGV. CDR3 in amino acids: CASSGLTGRVYEQYF. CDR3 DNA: TGTGCCAGCAGCGGATTGACAGGTCGGGTCTACGAGCAGTACTTC.

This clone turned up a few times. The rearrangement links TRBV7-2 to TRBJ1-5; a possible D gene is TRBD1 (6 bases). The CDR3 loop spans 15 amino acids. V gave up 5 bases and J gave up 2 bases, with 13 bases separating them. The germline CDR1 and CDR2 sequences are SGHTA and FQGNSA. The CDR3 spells CASSLGGIGNQPQHF. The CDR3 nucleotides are TGTGCCAGCAGCCTAGGGGGGATCGGCAATCAGCCCCAGCATTTT.

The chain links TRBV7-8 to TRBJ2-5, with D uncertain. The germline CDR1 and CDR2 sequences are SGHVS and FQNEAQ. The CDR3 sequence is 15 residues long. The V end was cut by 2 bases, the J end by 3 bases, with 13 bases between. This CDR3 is CASSLSQVGEETQYF. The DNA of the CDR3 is TGTGCCAGCAGCTTATCCCAGGTCGGTGAAGAGACCCAGTACTTC.

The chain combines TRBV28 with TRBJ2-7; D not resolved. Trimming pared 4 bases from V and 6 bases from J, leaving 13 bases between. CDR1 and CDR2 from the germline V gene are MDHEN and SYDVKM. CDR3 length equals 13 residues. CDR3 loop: CASSYGILGEQYF. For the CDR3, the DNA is TGTGCCAGCAGTTACGGTATTCTGGGCGAGCAGTACTTC.

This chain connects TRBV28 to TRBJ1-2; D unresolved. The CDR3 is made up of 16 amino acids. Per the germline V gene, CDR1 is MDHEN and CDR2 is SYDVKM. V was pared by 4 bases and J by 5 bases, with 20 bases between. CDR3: CASSSPLLAWDYGYTF. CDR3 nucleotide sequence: TGTGCCAGCAGTTCCCCTCTTTTAGCGTGGGATTATGGCTACACCTTC.

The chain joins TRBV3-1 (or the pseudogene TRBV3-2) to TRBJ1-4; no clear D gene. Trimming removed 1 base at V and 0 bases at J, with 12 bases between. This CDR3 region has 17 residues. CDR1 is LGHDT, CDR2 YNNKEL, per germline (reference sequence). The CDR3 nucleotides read TGTGCCAGCAGCCAAGGAATACCAGCCTCAACTAATGAAAAACTGTTTTTT. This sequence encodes CASSQGIPASTNEKLFF.

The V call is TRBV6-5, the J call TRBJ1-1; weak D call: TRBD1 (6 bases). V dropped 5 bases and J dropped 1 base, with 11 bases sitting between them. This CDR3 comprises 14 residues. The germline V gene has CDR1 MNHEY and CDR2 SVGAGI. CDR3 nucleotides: TGTGCCAGCAGTCCACCGACAGGGAACACTGAAGCTTTCTTT. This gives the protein CASSPPTGNTEAFF.

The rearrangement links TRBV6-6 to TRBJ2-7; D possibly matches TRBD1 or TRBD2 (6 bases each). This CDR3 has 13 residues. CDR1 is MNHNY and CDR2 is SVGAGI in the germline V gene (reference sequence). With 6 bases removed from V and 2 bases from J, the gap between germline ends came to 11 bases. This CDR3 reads CASSLGGPYEQYF. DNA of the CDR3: TGTGCCAGCAGCTTAGGGGGGCCCTACGAGCAGTACTTC.

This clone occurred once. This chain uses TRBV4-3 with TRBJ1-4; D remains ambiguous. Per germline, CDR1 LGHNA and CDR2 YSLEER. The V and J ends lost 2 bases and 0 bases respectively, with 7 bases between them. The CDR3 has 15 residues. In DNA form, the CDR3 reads TGCGCCAGCAGCCAAACACATGCAACTAATGAAAAACTGTTTTTT. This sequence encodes CASSQTHATNEKLFF.

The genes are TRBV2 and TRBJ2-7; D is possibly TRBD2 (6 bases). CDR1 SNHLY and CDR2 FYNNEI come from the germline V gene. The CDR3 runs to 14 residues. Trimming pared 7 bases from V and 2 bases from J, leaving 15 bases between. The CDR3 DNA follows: TGTGCCAGCAAATGGAGGGAGGCGGCCTACGAGCAGTACTTC. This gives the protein CASKWREAAYEQYF.

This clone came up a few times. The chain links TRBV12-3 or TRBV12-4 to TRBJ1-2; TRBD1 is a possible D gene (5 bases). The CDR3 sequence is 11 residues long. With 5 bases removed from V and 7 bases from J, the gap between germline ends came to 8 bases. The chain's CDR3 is CASSAGFGYTF. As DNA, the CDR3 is TGTGCCAGCAGTGCAGGGTTTGGCTACACCTTC.

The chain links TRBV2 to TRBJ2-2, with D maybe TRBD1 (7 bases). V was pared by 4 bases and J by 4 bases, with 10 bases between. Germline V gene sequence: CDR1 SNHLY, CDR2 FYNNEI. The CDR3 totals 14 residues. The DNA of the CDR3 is TGTGCCAGCAGTGTTCAGGGGGGCACCGGGGAGCTGTTTTTT. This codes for CASSVQGGTGELFF.